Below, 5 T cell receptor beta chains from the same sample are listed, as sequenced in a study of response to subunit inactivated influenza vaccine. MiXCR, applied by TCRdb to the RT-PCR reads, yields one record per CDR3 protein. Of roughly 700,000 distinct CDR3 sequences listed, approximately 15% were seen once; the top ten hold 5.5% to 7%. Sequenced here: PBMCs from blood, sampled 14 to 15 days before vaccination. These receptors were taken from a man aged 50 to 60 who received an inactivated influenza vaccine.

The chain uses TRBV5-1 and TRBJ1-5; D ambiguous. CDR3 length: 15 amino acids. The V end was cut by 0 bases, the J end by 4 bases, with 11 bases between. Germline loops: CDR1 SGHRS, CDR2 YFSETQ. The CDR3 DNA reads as TGCGCCAGCAGCTTGGGTATGGCCCCAAATCAGCCCCAGCATTTT. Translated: CASSLGMAPNQPQHF.

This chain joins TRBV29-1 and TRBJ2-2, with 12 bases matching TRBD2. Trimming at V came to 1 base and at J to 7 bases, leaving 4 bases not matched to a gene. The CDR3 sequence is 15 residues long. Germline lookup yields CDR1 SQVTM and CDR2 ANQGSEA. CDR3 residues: CSVEGLAGVNGELFF. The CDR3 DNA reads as TGCAGCGTTGAAGGACTAGCGGGAGTTAACGGGGAGCTGTTTTTT.

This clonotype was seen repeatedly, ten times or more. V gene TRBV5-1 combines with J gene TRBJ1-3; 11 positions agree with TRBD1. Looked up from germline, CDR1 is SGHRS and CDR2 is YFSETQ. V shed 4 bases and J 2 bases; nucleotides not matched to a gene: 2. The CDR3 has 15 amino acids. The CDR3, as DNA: TGCGCCAGCAGCCAGGACAGGGGGCCTGGAAACACCATATATTTT. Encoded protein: CASSQDRGPGNTIYF. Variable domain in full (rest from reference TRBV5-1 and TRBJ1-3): KAGVTQTPRYLIKTRGQQVTLSCSPISGHRSVSWYQQTPGQGLQFLFEYFSETQRNKGNFPGRFSGRQFSNSRSEMNVSTLELGDSALYLCASSQDRGPGNTIYFGEGSWLTVV.

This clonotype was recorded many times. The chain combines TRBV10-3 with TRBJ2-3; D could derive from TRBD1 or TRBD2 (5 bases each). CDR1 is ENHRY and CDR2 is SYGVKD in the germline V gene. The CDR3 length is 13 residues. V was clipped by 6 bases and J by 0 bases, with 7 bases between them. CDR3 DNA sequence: TGTGCCATCAGAGGGGACAGCACAGATACGCAGTATTTT. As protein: CAIRGDSTDTQYF.

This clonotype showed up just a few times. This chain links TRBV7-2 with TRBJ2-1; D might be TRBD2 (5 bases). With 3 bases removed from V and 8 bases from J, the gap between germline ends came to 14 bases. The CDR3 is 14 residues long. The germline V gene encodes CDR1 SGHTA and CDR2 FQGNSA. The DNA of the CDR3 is TGTGCCAGCAGCTTGCAATGGAGGAGCGATGAGCAGTTCTTC. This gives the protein CASSLQWRSDEQFF.